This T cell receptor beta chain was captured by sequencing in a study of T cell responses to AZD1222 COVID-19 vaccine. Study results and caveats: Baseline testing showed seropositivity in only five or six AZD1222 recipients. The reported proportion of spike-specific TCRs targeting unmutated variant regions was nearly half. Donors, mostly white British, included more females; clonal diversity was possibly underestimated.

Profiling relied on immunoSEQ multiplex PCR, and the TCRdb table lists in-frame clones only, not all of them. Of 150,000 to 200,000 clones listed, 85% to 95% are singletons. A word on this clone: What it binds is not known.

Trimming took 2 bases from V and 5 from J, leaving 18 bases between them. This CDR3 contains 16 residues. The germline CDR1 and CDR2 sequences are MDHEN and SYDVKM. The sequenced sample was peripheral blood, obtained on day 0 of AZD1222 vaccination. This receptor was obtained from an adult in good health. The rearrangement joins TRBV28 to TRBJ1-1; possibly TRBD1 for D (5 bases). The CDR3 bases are TGTGCCAGCAGTTTAGTACGCAGGGAAGGGAGGACTGAAGCTTTCTTT. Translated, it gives CASSLVRREGRTEAFF.